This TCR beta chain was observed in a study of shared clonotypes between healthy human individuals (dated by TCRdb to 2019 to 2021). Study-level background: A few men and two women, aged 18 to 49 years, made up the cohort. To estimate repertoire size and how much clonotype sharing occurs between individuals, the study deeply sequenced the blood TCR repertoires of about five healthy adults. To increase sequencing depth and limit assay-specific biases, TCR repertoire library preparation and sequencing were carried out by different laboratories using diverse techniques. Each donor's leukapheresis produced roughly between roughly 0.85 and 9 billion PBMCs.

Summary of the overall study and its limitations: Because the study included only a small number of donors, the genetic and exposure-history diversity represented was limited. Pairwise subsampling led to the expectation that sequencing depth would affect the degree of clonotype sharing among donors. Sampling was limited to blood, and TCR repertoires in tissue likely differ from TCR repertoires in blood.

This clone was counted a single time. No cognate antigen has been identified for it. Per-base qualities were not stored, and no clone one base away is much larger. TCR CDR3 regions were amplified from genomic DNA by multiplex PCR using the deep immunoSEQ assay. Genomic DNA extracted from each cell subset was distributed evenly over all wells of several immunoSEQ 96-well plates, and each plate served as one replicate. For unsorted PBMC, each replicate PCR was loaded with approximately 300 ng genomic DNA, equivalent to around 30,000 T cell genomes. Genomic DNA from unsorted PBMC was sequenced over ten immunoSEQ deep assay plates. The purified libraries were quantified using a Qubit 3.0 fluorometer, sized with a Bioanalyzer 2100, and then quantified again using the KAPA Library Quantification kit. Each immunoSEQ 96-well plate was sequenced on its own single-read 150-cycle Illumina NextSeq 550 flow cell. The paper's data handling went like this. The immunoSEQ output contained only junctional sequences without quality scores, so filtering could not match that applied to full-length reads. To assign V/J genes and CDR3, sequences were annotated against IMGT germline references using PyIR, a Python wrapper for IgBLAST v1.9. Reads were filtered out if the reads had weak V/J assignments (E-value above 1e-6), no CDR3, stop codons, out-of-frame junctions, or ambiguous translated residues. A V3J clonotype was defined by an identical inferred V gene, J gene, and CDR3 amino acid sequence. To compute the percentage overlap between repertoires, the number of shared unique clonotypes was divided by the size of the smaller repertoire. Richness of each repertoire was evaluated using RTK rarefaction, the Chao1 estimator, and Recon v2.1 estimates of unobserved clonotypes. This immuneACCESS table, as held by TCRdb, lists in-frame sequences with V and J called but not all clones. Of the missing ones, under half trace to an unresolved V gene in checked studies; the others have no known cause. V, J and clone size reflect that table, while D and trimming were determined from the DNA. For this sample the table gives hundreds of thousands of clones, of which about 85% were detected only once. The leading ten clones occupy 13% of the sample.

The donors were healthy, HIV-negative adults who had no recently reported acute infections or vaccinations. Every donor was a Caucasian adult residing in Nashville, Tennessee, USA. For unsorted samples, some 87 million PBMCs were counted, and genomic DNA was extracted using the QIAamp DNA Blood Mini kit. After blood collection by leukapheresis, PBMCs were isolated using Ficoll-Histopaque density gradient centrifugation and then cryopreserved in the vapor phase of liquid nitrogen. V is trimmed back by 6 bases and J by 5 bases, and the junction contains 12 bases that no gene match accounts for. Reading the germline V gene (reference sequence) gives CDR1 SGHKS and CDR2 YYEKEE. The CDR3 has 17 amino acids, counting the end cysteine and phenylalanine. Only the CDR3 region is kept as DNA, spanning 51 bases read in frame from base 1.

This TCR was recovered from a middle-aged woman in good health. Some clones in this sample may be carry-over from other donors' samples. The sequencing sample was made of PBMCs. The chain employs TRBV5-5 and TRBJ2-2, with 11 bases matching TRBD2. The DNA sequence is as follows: TGTGCCAGCATCCCGACTAGCGGGGCCCCGGGGACCGGGGAGCTGTTTTTT. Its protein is CASIPTSGAPGTGELFF.